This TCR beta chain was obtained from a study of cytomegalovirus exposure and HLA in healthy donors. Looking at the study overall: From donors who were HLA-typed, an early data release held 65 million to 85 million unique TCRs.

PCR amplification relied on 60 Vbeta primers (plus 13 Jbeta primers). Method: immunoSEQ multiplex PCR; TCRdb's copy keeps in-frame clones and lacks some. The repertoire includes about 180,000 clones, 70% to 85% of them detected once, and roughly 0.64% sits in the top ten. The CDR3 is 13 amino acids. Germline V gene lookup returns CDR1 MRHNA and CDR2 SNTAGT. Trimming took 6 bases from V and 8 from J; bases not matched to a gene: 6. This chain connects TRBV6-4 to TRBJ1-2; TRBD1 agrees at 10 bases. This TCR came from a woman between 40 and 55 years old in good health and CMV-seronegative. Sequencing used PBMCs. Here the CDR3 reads CASSGQGDGGYTF. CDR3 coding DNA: TGTGCCAGCAGCGGACAGGGGGATGGCGGCTACACCTTC.